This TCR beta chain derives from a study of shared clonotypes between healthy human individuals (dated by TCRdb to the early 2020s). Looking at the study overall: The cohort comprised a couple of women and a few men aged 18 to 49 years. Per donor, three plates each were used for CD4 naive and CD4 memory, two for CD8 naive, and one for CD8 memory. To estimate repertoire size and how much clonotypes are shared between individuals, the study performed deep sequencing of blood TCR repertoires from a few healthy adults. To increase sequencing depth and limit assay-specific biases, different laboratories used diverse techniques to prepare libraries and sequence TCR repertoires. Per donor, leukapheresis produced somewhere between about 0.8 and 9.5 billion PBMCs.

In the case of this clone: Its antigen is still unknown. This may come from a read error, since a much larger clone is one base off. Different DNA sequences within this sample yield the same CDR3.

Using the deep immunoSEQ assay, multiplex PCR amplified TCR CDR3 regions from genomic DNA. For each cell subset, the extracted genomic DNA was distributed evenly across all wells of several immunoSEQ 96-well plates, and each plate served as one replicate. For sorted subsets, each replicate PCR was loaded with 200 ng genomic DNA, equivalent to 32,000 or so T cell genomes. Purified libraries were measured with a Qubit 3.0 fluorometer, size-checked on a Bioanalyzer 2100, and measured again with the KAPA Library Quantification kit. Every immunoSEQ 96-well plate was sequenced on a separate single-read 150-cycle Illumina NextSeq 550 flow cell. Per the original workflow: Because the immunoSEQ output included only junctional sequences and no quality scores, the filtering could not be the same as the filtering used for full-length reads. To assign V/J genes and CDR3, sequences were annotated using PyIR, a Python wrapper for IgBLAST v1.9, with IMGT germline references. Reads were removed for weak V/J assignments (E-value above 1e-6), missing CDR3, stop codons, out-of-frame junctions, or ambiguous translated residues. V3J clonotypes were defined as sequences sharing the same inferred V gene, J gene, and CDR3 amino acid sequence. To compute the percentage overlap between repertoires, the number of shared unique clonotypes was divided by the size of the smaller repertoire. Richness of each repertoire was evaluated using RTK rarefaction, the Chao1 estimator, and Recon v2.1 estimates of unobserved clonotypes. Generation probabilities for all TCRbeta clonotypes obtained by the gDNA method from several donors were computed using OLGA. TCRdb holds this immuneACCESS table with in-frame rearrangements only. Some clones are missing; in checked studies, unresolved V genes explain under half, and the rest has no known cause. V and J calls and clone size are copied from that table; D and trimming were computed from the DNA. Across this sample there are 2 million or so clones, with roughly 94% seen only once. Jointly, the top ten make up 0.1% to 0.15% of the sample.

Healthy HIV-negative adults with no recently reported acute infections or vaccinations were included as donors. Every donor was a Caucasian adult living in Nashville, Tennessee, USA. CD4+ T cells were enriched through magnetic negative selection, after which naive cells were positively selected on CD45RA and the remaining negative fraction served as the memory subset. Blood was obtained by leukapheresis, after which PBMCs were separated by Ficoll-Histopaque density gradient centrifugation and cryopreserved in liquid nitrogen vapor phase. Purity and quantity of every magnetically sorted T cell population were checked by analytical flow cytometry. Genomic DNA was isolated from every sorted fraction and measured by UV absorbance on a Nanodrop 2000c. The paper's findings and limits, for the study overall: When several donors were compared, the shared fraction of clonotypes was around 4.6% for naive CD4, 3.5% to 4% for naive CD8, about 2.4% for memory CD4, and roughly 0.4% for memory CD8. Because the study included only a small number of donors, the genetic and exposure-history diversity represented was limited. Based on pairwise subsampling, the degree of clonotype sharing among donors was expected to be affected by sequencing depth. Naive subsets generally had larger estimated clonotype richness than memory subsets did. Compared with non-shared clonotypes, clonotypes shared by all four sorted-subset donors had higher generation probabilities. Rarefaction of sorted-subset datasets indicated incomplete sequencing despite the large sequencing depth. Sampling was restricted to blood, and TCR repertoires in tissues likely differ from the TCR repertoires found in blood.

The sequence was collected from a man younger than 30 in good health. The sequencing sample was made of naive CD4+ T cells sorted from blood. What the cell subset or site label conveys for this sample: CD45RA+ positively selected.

The CDR3 corresponds to CASSPDRNDRQYF. The sequence in DNA is TGTGCCAGCTCACCGGACAGAAATGATCGGCAGTACTTC. This sequence uses TRBV18 and TRBJ2-7; TRBD1 could be the D gene, as 6 bases match. The CDR3 runs 13 amino acids, cysteine and phenylalanine included. Only CDR3 DNA is held: 39 bases, read in frame from base 1. From a lookup of the germline V gene, CDR1 and CDR2 are KGHSH and LQKENI. V loses 3 bases of germline sequence and J loses 9 bases, and the interval between the two ends is 15 bases.